This entry is about one TCR beta chain. These data belong to a study of fetal regulatory T cell absence and autoimmunity. Germline V gene lookup returns CDR1 SNHLY and CDR2 FYNNEI. Trimming removed 8 bases from V and 1 base from J, with 11 bases in between. This CDR3 contains 13 residues. Sequencing was at survey level. TCRdb's table, derived via immunoSEQ multiplex PCR, lists solely in-frame clones and lacks some. The sample includes about 95,000 clones, 72% of them seen just once. This TCR was recovered from a male donor with IPEX syndrome. The chain has TRBV2 and TRBJ1-1; D is possibly TRBD1 (5 bases). The sample taken for sequencing was pancreas tissue. The CDR3 region has the DNA TGTGCCAGCCGGGGACTGGAGAACACTGAAGCTTTCTTT. Encoded protein: CASRGLENTEAFF.